These T cell receptor beta chains were read from a single sample in a study of T-cell reconstitution after alpha-beta-depleted transplantation in children. A single record per CDR3 protein comes from TCRdb applying MiXCR to the PCR reads. The data show about 460,000 distinct CDR3 sequences, roughly 11% seen once. Specimen: PBMCs, mostly from graft donor cells, collected 180 days after TCRalphabeta/CD19-depleted stem cell transplant. The source of these receptors is a female patient aged 2 to 10 who had a stem cell transplant for aplastic anemia, so the T cells may come from the graft donor. The CDR3 runs from the conserved cysteine through the conserved F or W. D genes are given only for firm matches. Not every row has a clone size; where given, it reads once, few, many or a size class.

clone size: many; CDR3 length: 15; D gene: TRBD2; V gene: TRBV5-1; CDR3 protein: CASSLGDYPTDTQYF
clone size: -; CDR3 length: 13; D gene: TRBD2; V gene: TRBV29-1; CDR3 protein: CSVGGGERNIQYF
clone size: few; CDR3 length: 15; D gene: TRBD1; V gene: TRBV20-1; CDR3 protein: CSASVQGYGIQPQHF
clone size: many; CDR3 length: 15; D gene: TRBD1; V gene: TRBV6-1; CDR3 protein: CASSRTGAGTGELFF
clone size: few; CDR3 length: 15; D gene: TRBD1; V gene: TRBV20-1; CDR3 protein: CSARDPDREIYGYTF
clone size: -; CDR3 length: 15; D gene: -; V gene: TRBV2; CDR3 protein: CASSKEQVIDQPQHF
clone size: -; CDR3 length: 13; D gene: TRBD1; V gene: TRBV5-1; CDR3 protein: CASSFWTGYEQYF
clone size: few; CDR3 length: 16; D gene: TRBD2; V gene: TRBV3-1; CDR3 protein: CASSRWTSGSLDTQYF
clone size: many; CDR3 length: 15; D gene: TRBD1; V gene: TRBV7-6; CDR3 protein: CASSLGGQGRQPQHF
clone size: few; CDR3 length: 14; D gene: -; V gene: TRBV5-1; CDR3 protein: CASSLSISTDTQYF
clone size: -; CDR3 length: 15; D gene: -; V gene: TRBV4-3; CDR3 protein: CASSQERGLQETQYF
clone size: few; CDR3 length: 15; D gene: TRBD2; V gene: TRBV9; CDR3 protein: CASTLSGYSTDTQYF
clone size: -; CDR3 length: 15; D gene: -; V gene: TRBV7-9; CDR3 protein: CASTQSRNGEDEQFF
clone size: few; CDR3 length: 13; D gene: -; V gene: TRBV7-8; CDR3 protein: CASSFRWGGELFF
clone size: many; CDR3 length: 17; D gene: TRBD1; V gene: TRBV15; CDR3 protein: CATSRATGGKGTDTQYF
clone size: many; CDR3 length: 11; D gene: -; V gene: TRBV5-1; CDR3 protein: CASSLLDEQYF
clone size: few; CDR3 length: 15; D gene: TRBD2; V gene: TRBV4-1; CDR3 protein: CASSPSSGSADTQYF
clone size: few; CDR3 length: 12; D gene: -; V gene: TRBV25-1; CDR3 protein: CASSPPLRGYTF
clone size: -; CDR3 length: 18; D gene: TRBD2; V gene: TRBV6-2/TRBV6-3; CDR3 protein: CASTSIGREDWSYYEQYF
clone size: many; CDR3 length: 15; D gene: -; V gene: TRBV10-3; CDR3 protein: CAISDPHSGYNEQFF
clone size: many; CDR3 length: 16; D gene: TRBD2; V gene: TRBV11-2; CDR3 protein: CASSRRLAGSYNEQFF
clone size: -; CDR3 length: 16; D gene: -; V gene: TRBV7-2; CDR3 protein: CASSLPTYRERTEAFF
clone size: -; CDR3 length: 14; D gene: TRBD1; V gene: TRBV6-2/TRBV6-3; CDR3 protein: CASREDRGFYGYTF
clone size: few; CDR3 length: 11; D gene: -; V gene: TRBV11-2; CDR3 protein: CASSSGTEAFF
clone size: -; CDR3 length: 20; D gene: TRBD2; V gene: TRBV28; CDR3 protein: CASSLSQGPRGLAGFNEQFF
clone size: -; CDR3 length: 12; D gene: TRBD1; V gene: TRBV20-1; CDR3 protein: CSARGQSYEQYF
clone size: few; CDR3 length: 16; D gene: -; V gene: TRBV6-5; CDR3 protein: CASSYSYSSHNYGYTF
clone size: -; CDR3 length: 15; D gene: -; V gene: TRBV27; CDR3 protein: CASSLLGDKGYEQFF
clone size: -; CDR3 length: 14; D gene: -; V gene: TRBV25-1; CDR3 protein: CASSEWGSYTEAFF
clone size: -; CDR3 length: 16; D gene: TRBD2; V gene: TRBV20-1; CDR3 protein: CSARVWREGSYNEQFF
clone size: -; CDR3 length: 15; D gene: -; V gene: TRBV5-1; CDR3 protein: CASSLVVPGAYGYTF
clone size: -; CDR3 length: 16; D gene: -; V gene: TRBV21-1; CDR3 protein: CASHPCGRAECNEQFF
clone size: -; CDR3 length: 15; D gene: TRBD1; V gene: TRBV7-2; CDR3 protein: CASSHTRQGAGGYTF
clone size: -; CDR3 length: 18; D gene: TRBD2; V gene: TRBV28; CDR3 protein: CASSFGLAGKSSYNEQFF
clone size: few; CDR3 length: 14; D gene: -; V gene: TRBV27; CDR3 protein: CASRRDSPYNEQFF
clone size: few; CDR3 length: 11; D gene: -; V gene: TRBV9; CDR3 protein: CASSGTNEQFF
clone size: many; CDR3 length: 15; D gene: TRBD2; V gene: TRBV28; CDR3 protein: CASRRIGGRYNEQFF
clone size: -; CDR3 length: 16; D gene: TRBD1; V gene: TRBV20-1; CDR3 protein: CSARGRGQEAKDGYTF
clone size: -; CDR3 length: 14; D gene: TRBD1; V gene: TRBV5-6; CDR3 protein: CASSFLGGTYEQYF
clone size: few; CDR3 length: 18; D gene: TRBD1; V gene: TRBV27; CDR3 protein: CASSLRGLQGAWGTEAFF
clone size: many; CDR3 length: 18; D gene: -; V gene: TRBV7-2; CDR3 protein: CASSLGLAFLKSHNEQFF
clone size: -; CDR3 length: 15; D gene: -; V gene: TRBV7-2; CDR3 protein: CASGTAKGFKEGQFF
clone size: -; CDR3 length: 13; D gene: -; V gene: TRBV6-2/TRBV6-3; CDR3 protein: CASSYRGPDEQYF
clone size: -; CDR3 length: 13; D gene: -; V gene: TRBV7-7; CDR3 protein: CASSLGSGYEQFF
clone size: -; CDR3 length: 17; D gene: TRBD2; V gene: TRBV11-3; CDR3 protein: CASSLDLTSGSTDTQYF
clone size: many; CDR3 length: 15; D gene: -; V gene: TRBV6-1; CDR3 protein: CASTLGEAYNSPLHF
clone size: -; CDR3 length: 15; D gene: -; V gene: TRBV6-5; CDR3 protein: CASSYSNRDQETQYF
clone size: few; CDR3 length: 16; D gene: TRBD2; V gene: TRBV4-3; CDR3 protein: CASSQEGLVAYNEQFF
clone size: -; CDR3 length: 16; D gene: -; V gene: TRBV6-2/TRBV6-3; CDR3 protein: CASSYSGISSYNEQFF